These T cell receptor beta chains were read from a single sample in a study of T cells in Graves' hyperthyroidism and ophthalmopathy. TCRdb itself ran the multiplex PCR reads through MiXCR, one entry per CDR3 protein. The table has 550,000 to 800,000 distinct CDR3 sequences, 15% to 20% seen once. Sequencing used blood. The receptors originated from a man younger than 35 with Graves' hyperthyroidism. Each CDR3 is given with its conserved first and last residue. Fields, in order: V gene, clone size, D gene, J gene, CDR3 protein, CDR3 DNA. The D gene is left open where the match is weak. Rows give clone size only sometimes, using once, few, many, or a class for an expanded clone.

TRBV28	many	NA	TRBJ1-1	CASSTREGRLDTEAFF	TGTGCCAGCAGTACCAGGGAGGGACGGTTGGACACTGAAGCTTTCTTT
TRBV6-1	NA	TRBD1	TRBJ2-3	CASSGFAGTGDRDTQYF	TGTGCCAGCAGTGGATTTGCCGGGACAGGGGACAGAGATACGCAGTATTTT
TRBV12-3/TRBV12-4	many	NA	TRBJ2-7	CASRRDIFYEQYF	TGTGCCAGCAGACGAGACATTTTCTACGAGCAGTACTTC
TRBV20-1	many	NA	TRBJ2-3	CSARALNFGNTDTQYF	TGCAGTGCTAGGGCCCTGAATTTCGGGAATACAGATACGCAGTATTTT
TRBV6-2/TRBV6-3	many	TRBD1	TRBJ1-1	CASSRDSNLETEAFF	TGTGCCAGCAGCCGGGACAGCAATCTGGAGACTGAAGCTTTCTTT
TRBV30	few	TRBD2	TRBJ2-7	CAWSRGGGSSYEQYF	TGTGCCTGGAGTAGGGGCGGGGGGAGCTCCTACGAGCAGTACTTC
TRBV12-5	NA	TRBD1	TRBJ1-2	CASGPRTGGYTF	TGTGCTAGTGGTCCCCGGACAGGAGGCTACACCTTC
TRBV2	few	TRBD2	TRBJ2-3	CASSETSGDTQYF	TGTGCCAGCAGTGAAACTAGCGGAGATACGCAGTATTTT
TRBV28	few	TRBD2	TRBJ2-7	CASLAGGESYEQYF	TGTGCCAGTTTAGCGGGAGGAGAGTCCTACGAGCAGTACTTC
TRBV6-2/TRBV6-3	NA	NA	TRBJ1-6	CASSGPVGGGNSPLHF	TGTGCCAGCAGTGGACCTGTTGGGGGTGGGAATTCACCCCTCCACTTT
TRBV5-4	few	TRBD2	TRBJ2-3	CASSPRTSGGPGTDTQYF	TGTGCCAGCAGCCCCCGGACTAGCGGGGGCCCAGGCACAGATACGCAGTATTTT
TRBV20-1	NA	NA	TRBJ2-4	CSARVGQEVKNIQYF	TGCAGTGCTAGAGTCGGCCAAGAGGTCAAAAACATTCAGTACTTC
TRBV24-1	NA	NA	TRBJ2-5	CATSDSVGALSETQYF	TGTGCCACCAGTGATTCGGTGGGAGCCCTCTCGGAGACCCAGTACTTC
TRBV28	many	TRBD1	TRBJ1-2	CASSPGGANHGYTF	TGTGCCAGCAGCCCAGGGGGCGCGAATCATGGCTACACCTTC
TRBV9	few	TRBD1	TRBJ2-7	CASSPHGTARYEQYF	TGTGCCAGCAGCCCCCACGGGACAGCCCGCTACGAGCAGTACTTC
TRBV7-8	many	NA	TRBJ2-5	CASSFYQTQYF	TGTGCCAGCAGCTTTTACCAGACCCAGTACTTC
TRBV9	NA	TRBD2	TRBJ2-1	CASSVGGRSTYNEQFF	TGTGCCAGCAGCGTAGGCGGGAGGTCCACCTACAATGAGCAGTTCTTC
TRBV28	many	NA	TRBJ2-7	CASTSSQGSYEQYF	TGTGCCAGCACCTCCTCACAGGGATCCTACGAGCAGTACTTC
TRBV15	few	NA	TRBJ2-1	CATSRDTGRSSYNEQFF	TGTGCCACCAGCAGAGATACAGGCCGGAGCTCCTACAATGAGCAGTTCTTC
TRBV18	few	NA	TRBJ1-4	CASSPLELRGYNEKLFF	TGTGCCAGCTCACCGCTAGAACTGAGGGGATATAATGAAAAACTGTTTTTT
TRBV5-1	many	NA	TRBJ1-4	CASSLGAGTNEKLFF	TGCGCCAGCAGCTTGGGGGCAGGGACTAATGAAAAACTGTTTTTT
TRBV12-3/TRBV12-4	many	NA	TRBJ2-7	CASLKRTAGDEQYF	TGTGCCAGCCTAAAACGGACTGCCGGCGACGAGCAGTACTTC
TRBV7-3	NA	NA	TRBJ2-1	CASSPGKYSYNEQFF	TGTGCCAGCAGCCCAGGGAAGTACTCCTACAATGAGCAGTTCTTC
TRBV13	few	NA	TRBJ1-1	CASTGGENTEAFF	TGTGCCAGCACCGGCGGCGAGAACACTGAAGCTTTCTTT
TRBV6-1	NA	NA	TRBJ2-7	CASSWTHPPYEQYF	TGTGCCAGCAGTTGGACCCATCCCCCCTACGAGCAGTACTTC
TRBV9	NA	TRBD1	TRBJ1-6	CASSVEGANSPLHF	TGTGCCAGCAGCGTAGAGGGGGCGAATTCACCCCTCCACTTT
TRBV7-3	NA	TRBD1	TRBJ2-2	CASSLTGETGELFF	TGTGCCAGCAGCTTGACAGGGGAAACCGGGGAGCTGTTTTTT
TRBV11-2	many	TRBD2	TRBJ2-1	CASSRSGTYNEQFF	TGTGCCAGCAGCCGTAGCGGGACTTACAATGAGCAGTTCTTC
TRBV12-3/TRBV12-4	NA	NA	TRBJ2-5	CASSLGSGGKQETQYF	TGTGCCAGCAGCCTGGGTTCCGGTGGAAAACAAGAGACCCAGTACTTC
TRBV28	many	NA	TRBJ1-2	CASSSTGYYGYTF	TGTGCCAGCAGTTCGACCGGATACTATGGCTACACCTTC
TRBV5-6	few	TRBD2	TRBJ2-1	CASSLLRSGGRRSEQFF	TGTGCCAGCAGCTTGTTACGGTCTGGCGGGAGGAGGAGTGAGCAGTTCTTC
TRBV9	NA	NA	TRBJ2-1	CASSVGDLPGPYNEQFF	TGTGCCAGCAGCGTAGGGGACCTGCCTGGGCCCTACAATGAGCAGTTCTTC
TRBV7-9	many	NA	TRBJ2-5	CASSLLVQETQYF	TGTGCCAGCAGCTTACTAGTGCAAGAGACCCAGTACTTC
TRBV6-1	many	NA	TRBJ2-7	CASSERRDSYEQYF	TGTGCCAGCAGTGAACGAAGGGACTCCTACGAGCAGTACTTC
TRBV3-1	few	TRBD2	TRBJ2-5	CASSVTSAEETQYF	TGTGCCAGCAGCGTGACTAGCGCCGAAGAGACCCAGTACTTC
TRBV5-6	few	NA	TRBJ2-2	CASSLWGSSEELFF	TGTGCCAGCAGCTTGTGGGGTTCGTCTGAGGAGCTGTTTTTT
TRBV28	many	TRBD2	TRBJ2-3	CASRGAGGPDTQYF	TGTGCCAGCCGCGGAGCGGGAGGGCCAGATACGCAGTATTTT
TRBV11-2	few	NA	TRBJ2-7	CASSPPWGRQESYEQYF	TGTGCCAGCAGCCCCCCGTGGGGAAGACAGGAATCCTACGAGCAGTACTTC
TRBV7-2	NA	TRBD1	TRBJ2-4	CASSSNRGDIQYF	TGTGCCAGCAGCTCTAACAGGGGGGACATTCAGTACTTC
TRBV12-3/TRBV12-4	few	TRBD2	TRBJ2-1	CASRPTSGRGEQFF	TGTGCCAGCAGACCCACTAGCGGGCGGGGTGAGCAGTTCTTC
TRBV5-1	NA	NA	TRBJ1-1	CASSHLQNTEAFF	TGCGCCAGCTCACACCTTCAGAACACTGAAGCTTTCTTT
TRBV16	many	NA	TRBJ1-2	CASTTSLNYGYTF	TGTGCCAGCACCACGAGCCTTAACTATGGCTACACCTTC
TRBV20-1	many	TRBD2	TRBJ2-1	CSASFRTSGEQFF	TGCAGTGCTAGCTTCCGGACTAGTGGTGAGCAGTTCTTC
TRBV11-2	NA	NA	TRBJ1-4	CASSIGTTDGKLFF	TGTGCCAGCAGCATCGGGACAACCGACGGGAAACTGTTTTTT
TRBV2	few	TRBD1	TRBJ1-4	CASSKMDRAGFLFF	TGTGCCAGCAGCAAAATGGACAGGGCCGGGTTTTTGTTTTTT
TRBV12-3/TRBV12-4	many	NA	TRBJ1-5	CATTLNSNQPQHF	TGTGCCACCACCCTAAATAGCAATCAGCCCCAGCATTTT
TRBV27	NA	NA	TRBJ2-3	CASSPSGAASTDTQYF	TGTGCCAGCAGTCCCTCAGGGGCGGCCAGCACAGATACGCAGTATTTT